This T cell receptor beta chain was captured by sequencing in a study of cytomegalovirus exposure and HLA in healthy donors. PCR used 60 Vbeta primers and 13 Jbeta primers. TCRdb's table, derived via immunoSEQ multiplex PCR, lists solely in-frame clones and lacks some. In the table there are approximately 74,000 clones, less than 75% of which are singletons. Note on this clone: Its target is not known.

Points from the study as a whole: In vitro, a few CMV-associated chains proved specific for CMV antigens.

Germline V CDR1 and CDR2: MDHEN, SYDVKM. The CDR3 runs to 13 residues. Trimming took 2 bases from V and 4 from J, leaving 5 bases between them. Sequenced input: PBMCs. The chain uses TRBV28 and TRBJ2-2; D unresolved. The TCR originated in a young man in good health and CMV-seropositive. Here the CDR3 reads CASSLPVTGELFF. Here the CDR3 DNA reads TGTGCCAGCAGTTTACCGGTCACCGGGGAGCTGTTTTTT.